The 10 T cell receptor beta chains below all came from one sample that was sequenced in a study of T cell changes during pregnancy in multiple sclerosis. Assay: immunoSEQ multiplex PCR; the TCRdb copy retains only in-frame clones and omits some. In the table there are around 81,000 clones, roughly 92% of which are singletons. Sequencing used peripheral blood, obtained after pregnancy. The receptors stem from a female donor in good health, enrolled as a control in a pregnancy study.

The J gene is TRBJ1-2, the V gene TRBV19; TRBD1 is a possible D gene (6 bases). In germline, CDR1 is LNHDA, CDR2 SQIVND (reference sequence). This CDR3 region has 14 residues. V shed 4 bases and J shed 2 bases, with 11 bases lying between them. The DNA of the CDR3 is TGTGCCAGTAGTAGACAAACAGGGAACTATGGCTACACCTTC. Residues: CASSRQTGNYGYTF.

This sequence joins TRBV4-1 and TRBJ2-7; 8 bases align to TRBD2. The V segment lost 1 base and the J segment 3 bases; nucleotides outside the gene matches: 5. The CDR3 covers 15 residues. CDR1 is MGHRA, CDR2 YSYEKL, per germline. For the CDR3, the DNA is TGCGCCAGCAGCCAAGGCTTTAGCGGGGTCTACGAGCAGTACTTC. It yields the protein CASSQGFSGVYEQYF.

Concerning this clone: Different DNA sequences within this sample yield the same CDR3. The V gene is TRBV19, the J gene TRBJ2-3; D is undetermined. The V gene lost 3 bases and the J gene lost 3 bases, with 10 bases spanning the gap. The V gene's germline CDR1 is LNHDA and CDR2 SQIVND (reference sequence). The CDR3 has 14 amino acids. CDR3 sequence: CASSILGSTDTQYF. The CDR3, as DNA: TGTGCCAGTAGTATCCTGGGCAGTACAGATACGCAGTATTTT.

The chain uses TRBV9 and TRBJ2-1, with D possibly being TRBD2 (6 bases). With 3 bases removed from V and 4 bases from J, the gap between germline ends came to 14 bases. Germline loops: CDR1 SGDLS, CDR2 YYNGEE. This CDR3 region has 15 residues. CDR3 sequence reads: CASSADAGWYNEQFF. Here the CDR3 DNA reads TGTGCCAGCAGCGCGGACGCGGGGTGGTACAATGAGCAGTTCTTC. Full variable domain (outside the CDR3, taken from reference TRBV9 and TRBJ2-1): DSGVTQTPKHLITATGQRVTLRCSPRSGDLSVYWYQQSLDQGLQFLIQYYNGEERAKGNILERFSAQQFPDLHSELNLSSLELGDSALYFCASSADAGWYNEQFFGPGTRLTVL.

The rearrangement links TRBV6-1 to TRBJ1-1; D ambiguous. V dropped 6 bases and J dropped 0 bases, with 8 bases sitting between them. The CDR3 has 13 residues. Germline CDR1 MNHNS, CDR2 SASEGT. CDR3: CASRQALNTEAFF. The CDR3, as DNA: TGTGCCAGCAGGCAGGCGTTGAACACTGAAGCTTTCTTT.

The chain recombines TRBV4-2 with TRBJ2-3; TRBD2 might be the D (5 bases). Germline CDR1 is LGHNA and CDR2 is YNFKEQ. V gave up 3 bases and J gave up 0 bases, with 7 bases separating them. The CDR3 has 14 residues. The CDR3 bases are TGTGCCAGCAGCCAGAGCGGAAGCACAGATACGCAGTATTTT. Residues: CASSQSGSTDTQYF.

The chain combines TRBV14 with TRBJ1-4, with D perhaps matching TRBD1 (6 bases). Between the trimmed V and J ends, which lost 4 bases and 5 bases, there was a span of 14 bases. Germline assignment: CDR1 SGHDN and CDR2 FVKESK. This CDR3 has 15 amino acids. CDR3 nucleotide sequence: TGTGCCAGCAGCCGAACCGGGACAAGAAATGAAAAACTGTTTTTT. It encodes CASSRTGTRNEKLFF.

The rearrangement uses TRBV28 and TRBJ1-1, with D uncertain. The CDR3 runs 17 residues. The germline V and J ends were trimmed by 3 bases and 1 base, with 18 bases remaining between them. Germline V gives CDR1 MDHEN, CDR2 SYDVKM. The CDR3 spells CASSFGVRWQTNTEAFF. For the CDR3, the DNA is TGTGCCAGCAGTTTCGGGGTTCGTTGGCAGACGAACACTGAAGCTTTCTTT.

The chain links TRBV6-4 to TRBJ2-6; TRBD1 aligns across 8 bases. The junction had 5 bases not matched to a gene; V was cut back by 4 bases and J by 0 bases. This CDR3 is 17 amino acids long. CDR1 MRHNA and CDR2 SNTAGT come from the germline V gene. CDR3 amino acids: CASSGGQGPSGANVLTF. The CDR3 bases are TGTGCCAGCAGTGGCGGACAGGGACCCTCTGGGGCCAACGTCCTGACTTTC.

The rearrangement joins TRBV6-1 to TRBJ2-5; 8 nucleotides match TRBD2. Germline V lookup: CDR1 MNHNS, CDR2 SASEGT. Germline trimming cut 5 bases from V and 9 bases from J; bases unmatched to any gene: 2. This CDR3 contains 11 residues. CDR3 coding DNA: TGTGCCAGCAGTTCGGGGGGGGCCCAGTACTTC. The encoded protein is CASSSGGAQYF.